The T cell receptor beta chain under discussion was sequenced for a study of cytomegalovirus exposure and HLA in healthy donors. The germline V gene has CDR1 SQVTM and CDR2 ANQGSEA. The CDR3 spans 13 residues. The V and J ends lost 6 bases and 7 bases, in that order; junction bases with no gene match: 9. Findings of the study overall: About 90% or about 30% of the time was how often most TCR beta V segments were productive, according to an earlier analysis. Presence/absence analyses assumed roughly uniform sequencing depth across donors, which may not hold.

As to this clone: Its specificity is unknown.

Regarding donors, all were healthy bone marrow donors. Though probably carrying unrecorded immune exposures, donors were nominally healthy at sampling. The primer mix had 60 Vbeta and 13 Jbeta primers. Measured with immunoSEQ multiplex PCR; TCRdb has only the in-frame clones, and not every one. Here the sample spans about 200,000 clones, about 83% being singletons. This TCR came from a man aged 40-49 years in good health and CMV-seropositive. The chain joins TRBV29-1 to TRBJ1-2; 9 bases are shared with TRBD1. The sequenced material came from PBMCs. The CDR3 here is CSVPGQGISGYTF. Here the CDR3 DNA reads TGCAGCGTCCCGGGACAGGGAATTAGTGGCTACACCTTC.